These 14 T cell receptor beta chains share one sample of origin, sequenced in a study of blood T cell repertoires in COVID-19. The repertoire was sequenced with immunoSEQ multiplex PCR; TCRdb's copy has only in-frame clones and lacks some. The table lists 270,000 or so clones, 81% of them singletons. Sequencing was carried out using peripheral blood. All receptors derive from a woman in her sixties or seventies with active or convalescent COVID-19.

The rearrangement links TRBV2 to TRBJ2-1; D call uncertain. Germline assignment: CDR1 SNHLY and CDR2 FYNNEI. The CDR3 covers 15 residues. Trimming stripped 8 bases from V and 0 bases from J, with 14 bases between. CDR3 bases: TGTGCCAGCGGGTCAGAACTAAGCTCCTACAATGAGCAGTTCTTC. This translates into CASGSELSSYNEQFF.

This clone appeared once. The germline gene is not matched at one end of the junction; a read error may be the cause. The gene calls are TRBV7-7 and TRBJ2-2, with 9 bases matching TRBD2. The CDR3 extends over 16 amino acids. Germline V CDR1 and CDR2: SSHAT, FNYEAQ (reference sequence). The CDR3 region has the DNA TGTGCTAGCAGCCCCCGTGGTAGCGGGGGCACCGGGGAGCTGTTTTTT. The encoded protein is CASSPRGSGGTGELFF.

This sequence joins TRBV2 and TRBJ1-5; the D is unclear. The ends were cut back, 4 bases at V and 11 bases at J, with 12 bases in the middle. The CDR3 sequence is 12 residues long. Germline values: CDR1 SNHLY, CDR2 FYNNEI. The CDR3 here is CASSVKSSAQHF. The CDR3 DNA reads as TGTGCCAGCAGTGTTAAGTCCTCGGCCCAGCATTTT.

The CDR3 spells CASSQDLTGGTEAFF. In nucleotides, the CDR3 is TGTGCCAGCAGCCAAGATCTGACAGGGGGGACTGAAGCTTTCTTT. This chain connects TRBV3-1 (or the pseudogene TRBV3-2) to TRBJ1-1; TRBD1 matches at 9 bases. CDR1 LGHDT and CDR2 YNNKEL come from the germline V gene (reference sequence). Unmatched junction bases numbered 4, after V lost 0 bases and J lost 5 bases. CDR3 length equals 15 residues.

The chain joins TRBV11-3 to TRBJ1-5; 7 positions match TRBD1. V shed 0 bases, J shed 4 bases, and the junction held 0 bases outside the gene matches. CDR1 is SGHNT and CDR2 is YENEEA in the germline V gene. The CDR3 length is 14 residues. CDR3 bases: TGTGCCAGCAGCTTAGAACAGGGGAATCAGCCCCAGCATTTT. This encodes CASSLEQGNQPQHF. Drawing the rest from reference TRBV11-3 and TRBJ1-5, the complete variable domain is EAGVVQSPRYKIIEKKQPVAFWCNPISGHNTLYWYLQNLGQGPELLIRYENEEAVDDSQLPKDRFSAERLKGVDSTLKIQPAELGDSAVYLCASSLEQGNQPQHFGDGTRLSIL.

V gene TRBV3-1 (or the pseudogene TRBV3-2) combines with J gene TRBJ1-1; 8 bases are shared with TRBD1. The V gene's germline CDR1 is LGHDT and CDR2 YNNKEL (reference sequence). This CDR3 spans 16 amino acids. With V trimmed by 4 bases and J by 6 bases, 13 bases remained unmatched. DNA of the CDR3: TGTGCCAGCAGCCGTCACGGGTCAGGGGGCAGTTCTGAAGCTTTCTTT. It encodes CASSRHGSGGSSEAFF.

J is TRBJ1-2 and V is TRBV5-4; 8 bases match TRBD1. The CDR3 runs 13 residues. Per the germline V gene, CDR1 is SGHNT and CDR2 is YYREEE (reference sequence). V trimming: 4 bases; J trimming: 5 bases; junction bases outside the gene matches: 4. The CDR3 here is CASSGRGQYGYTF. CDR3 in DNA: TGTGCCAGCAGCGGCAGGGGGCAATATGGCTACACCTTC.

Many counts were recorded for this clone. The rearrangement links TRBV19 to TRBJ2-3; D gene uncertain. Looked up from germline, CDR1 is LNHDA and CDR2 is SQIVND (reference sequence). The CDR3 length is 13 residues. V gave up 6 bases and J gave up 2 bases, with 9 bases separating them. As DNA, the CDR3 is TGTGCCAGTAGGCCCCTACTCACAGATACGCAGTATTTT. The encoded protein is CASRPLLTDTQYF.

This chain connects TRBV30 to TRBJ2-2; TRBD2 might be the D (5 bases). Germline assignment: CDR1 GTSNPN and CDR2 SVGIG (reference sequence). CDR3 size: 15 residues. Trimming left V 4 bases short and J 8 bases short, with 20 bases between. The CDR3 is CAWNPVASFRGELFF. CDR3 in DNA: TGTGCCTGGAACCCTGTGGCTAGCTTCAGGGGGGAGCTGTTTTTT.

Sample share makes this clone medium-sized. The chain has TRBV4-1 and TRBJ1-5; possible D gene TRBD1, 5 bases. The CDR3 sequence is 17 residues long. From germline, CDR1 is MGHRA and CDR2 YSYEKL. V lost 2 bases and J 3 bases, leaving 17 bases between the germline ends. This CDR3 reads CASSQYAAGSNNQPQHF. DNA for the CDR3: TGCGCCAGCAGCCAATATGCCGCAGGGTCAAACAATCAGCCCCAGCATTTT.

In its sample, this clone was seen once. The chain carries TRBV4-2 and TRBJ2-1; 7 positions match TRBD2. V lost 1 base to trimming and J lost 0 bases; unmatched junction nucleotides: 0. The CDR3 spans 15 residues. The germline gives CDR1 LGHNA, CDR2 YNFKEQ. In nucleotides, the CDR3 is TGTGCCAGCAGCCAAGCGGGGGGCTCCTACAATGAGCAGTTCTTC. It encodes CASSQAGGSYNEQFF.

The rearrangement joins TRBV7-9 to TRBJ1-5; the D gene is possibly TRBD1 (5 bases). CDR1 is SEHNR and CDR2 is FQNEAQ in the germline V gene (reference sequence). V shed 8 bases and J shed 2 bases, with 10 bases lying between them. The CDR3 is 13 amino acids. The CDR3 coding sequence is TGTGCCAGCGGTTGGGGGGGCAATCAGCCCCAGCATTTT. Translation gives CASGWGGNQPQHF.

This chain links TRBV9 with TRBJ1-2; TRBD1 matches 8 bases. This CDR3 comprises 15 residues. CDR1 is SGDLS, CDR2 YYNGEE, per germline. J lost 4 bases, V lost 3 bases, and 8 bases had no gene match. In DNA, the CDR3 is TGTGCCAGCAGCGAGACCGACAGGGGCCTCTATGGCTACACCTTC. Encoded protein: CASSETDRGLYGYTF.

This clone showed up just a few times. This chain uses TRBV30 with TRBJ2-2; tentative D call: TRBD1 (6 bases). Germline assignment: CDR1 GTSNPN and CDR2 SVGIG (reference sequence). Trimming pared 0 bases from V and 4 bases from J, leaving 9 bases between. The CDR3 is 14 amino acids. The CDR3: CAWSVNRVTGELFF. CDR3 coding DNA: TGTGCCTGGAGTGTAAACAGGGTCACCGGGGAGCTGTTTTTT.